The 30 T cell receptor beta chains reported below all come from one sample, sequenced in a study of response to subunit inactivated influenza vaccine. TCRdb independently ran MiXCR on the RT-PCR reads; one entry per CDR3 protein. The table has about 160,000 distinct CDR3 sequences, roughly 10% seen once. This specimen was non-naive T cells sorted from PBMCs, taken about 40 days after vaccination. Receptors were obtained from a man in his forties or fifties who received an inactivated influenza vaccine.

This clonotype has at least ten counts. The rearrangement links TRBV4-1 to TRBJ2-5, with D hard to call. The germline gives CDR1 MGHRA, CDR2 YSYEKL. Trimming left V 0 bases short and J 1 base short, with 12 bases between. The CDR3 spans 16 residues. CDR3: CASSQDYIGIQETQYF. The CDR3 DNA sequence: TGCGCCAGCAGCCAAGATTATATTGGTATCCAAGAGACCCAGTACTTC.

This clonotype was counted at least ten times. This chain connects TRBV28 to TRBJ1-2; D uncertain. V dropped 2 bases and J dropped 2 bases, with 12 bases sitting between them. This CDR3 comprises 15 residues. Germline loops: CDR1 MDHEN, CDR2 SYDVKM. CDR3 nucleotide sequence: TGTGCCAGCAGTTTACTAGGGCGCCCGAACTATGGCTACACCTTC. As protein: CASSLLGRPNYGYTF.

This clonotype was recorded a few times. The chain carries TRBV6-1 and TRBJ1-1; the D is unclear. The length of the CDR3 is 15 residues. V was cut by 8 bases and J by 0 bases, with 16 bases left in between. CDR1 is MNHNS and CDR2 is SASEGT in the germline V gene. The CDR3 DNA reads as TGTGCCAGCGGGGAGACGCAAACCATGAACACTGAAGCTTTCTTT. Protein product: CASGETQTMNTEAFF.

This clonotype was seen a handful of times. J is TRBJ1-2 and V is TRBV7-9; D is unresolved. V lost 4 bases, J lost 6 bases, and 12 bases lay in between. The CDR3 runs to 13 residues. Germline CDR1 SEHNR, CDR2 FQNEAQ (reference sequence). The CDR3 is CASSSGAGHGYTF. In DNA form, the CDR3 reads TGTGCCAGCAGCTCTGGAGCGGGCCATGGCTACACCTTC.

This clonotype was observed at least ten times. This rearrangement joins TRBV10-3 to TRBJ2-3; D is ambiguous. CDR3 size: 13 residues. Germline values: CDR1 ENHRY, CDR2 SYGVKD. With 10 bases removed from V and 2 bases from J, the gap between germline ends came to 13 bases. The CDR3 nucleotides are TGTGCCACCGTGCAAGGCTCCACAGATACGCAGTATTTT. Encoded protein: CATVQGSTDTQYF.

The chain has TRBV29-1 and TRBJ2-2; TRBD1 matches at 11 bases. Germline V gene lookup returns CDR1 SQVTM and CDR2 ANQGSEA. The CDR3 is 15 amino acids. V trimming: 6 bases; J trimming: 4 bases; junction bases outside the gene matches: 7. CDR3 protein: CSVRTGTGGTGELFF. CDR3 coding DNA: TGCAGCGTAAGAACCGGGACAGGGGGCACCGGGGAGCTGTTTTTT.

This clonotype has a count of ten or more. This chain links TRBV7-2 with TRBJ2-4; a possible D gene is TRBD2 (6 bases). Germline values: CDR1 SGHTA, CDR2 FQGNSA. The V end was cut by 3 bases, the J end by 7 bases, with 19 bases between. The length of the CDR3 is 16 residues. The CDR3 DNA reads TGTGCCAGCAGCTTGGGGCCCGGTCCACGGGGGAACATTCAGTACTTC. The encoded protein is CASSLGPGPRGNIQYF. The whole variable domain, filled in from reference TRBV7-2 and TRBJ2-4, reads GAGVSQSPSNKVTEKGKDVELRCDPISGHTALYWYRQSLGQGLEFLIYFQGNSAPDKSGLPSDRFSAERTGGSVSTLTIQRTQQEDSAVYLCASSLGPGPRGNIQYFGAGTRLSVL.

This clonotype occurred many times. CDR3 nucleotides: TGTGCCAGCAGTTTAACCCGTCAAGCGTTTTACGAGCAGTACTTC. Translated: CASSLTRQAFYEQYF. This chain uses TRBV12-3 or TRBV12-4 with TRBJ2-7; no clear D gene. Trimming cost V 2 bases and J 4 bases, with 15 bases left between them. The CDR3 is 15 amino acids.

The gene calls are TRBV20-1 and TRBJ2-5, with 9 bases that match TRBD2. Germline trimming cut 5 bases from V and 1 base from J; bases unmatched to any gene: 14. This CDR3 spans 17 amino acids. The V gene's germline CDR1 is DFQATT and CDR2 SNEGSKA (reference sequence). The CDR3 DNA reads TGCAGTGCTTCAATTAGGGAGCGGGGGGTCCTCCAAGAGACCCAGTACTTC. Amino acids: CSASIRERGVLQETQYF.

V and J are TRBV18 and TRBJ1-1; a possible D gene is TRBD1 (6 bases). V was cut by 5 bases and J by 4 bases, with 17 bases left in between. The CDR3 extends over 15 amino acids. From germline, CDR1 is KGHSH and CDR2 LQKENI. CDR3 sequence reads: CASSADGGGGTEAFF. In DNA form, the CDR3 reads TGTGCCAGCTCAGCAGATGGGGGGGGCGGCACTGAAGCTTTCTTT.

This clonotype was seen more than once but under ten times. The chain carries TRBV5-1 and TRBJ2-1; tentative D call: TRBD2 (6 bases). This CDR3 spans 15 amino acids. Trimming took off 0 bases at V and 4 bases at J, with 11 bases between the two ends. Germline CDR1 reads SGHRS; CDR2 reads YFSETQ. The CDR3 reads CASSLGSGVYNEQFF. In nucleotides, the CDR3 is TGCGCCAGCAGCTTGGGGTCGGGAGTGTACAATGAGCAGTTCTTC.

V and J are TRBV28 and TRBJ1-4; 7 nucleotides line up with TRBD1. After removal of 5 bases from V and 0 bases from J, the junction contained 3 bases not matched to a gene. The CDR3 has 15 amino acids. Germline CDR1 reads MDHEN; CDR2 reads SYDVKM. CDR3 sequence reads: CASSDRVPTNEKLFF. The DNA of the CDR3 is TGTGCCAGCAGTGACAGGGTCCCAACTAATGAAAAACTGTTTTTT.

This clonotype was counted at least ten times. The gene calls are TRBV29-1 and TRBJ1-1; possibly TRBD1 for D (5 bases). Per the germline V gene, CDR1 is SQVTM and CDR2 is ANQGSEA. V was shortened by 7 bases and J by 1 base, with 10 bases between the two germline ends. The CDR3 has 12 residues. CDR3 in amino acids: CSGRDPNTEAFF. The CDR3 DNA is TGCAGCGGACGGGACCCGAACACTGAAGCTTTCTTT.

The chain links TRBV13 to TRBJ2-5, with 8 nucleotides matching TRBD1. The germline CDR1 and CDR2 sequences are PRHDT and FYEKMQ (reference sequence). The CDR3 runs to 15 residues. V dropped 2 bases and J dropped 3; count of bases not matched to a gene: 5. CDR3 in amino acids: CASSLRQGAEETQYF. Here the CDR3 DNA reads TGTGCCAGCAGCTTAAGGCAGGGGGCCGAAGAGACCCAGTACTTC.

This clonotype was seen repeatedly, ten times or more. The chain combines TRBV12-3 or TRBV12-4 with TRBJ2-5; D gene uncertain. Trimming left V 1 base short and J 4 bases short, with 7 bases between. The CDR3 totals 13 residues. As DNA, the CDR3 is TGTGCCAGCAGTTTAGGCCCCATAGAGACCCAGTACTTC. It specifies CASSLGPIETQYF.

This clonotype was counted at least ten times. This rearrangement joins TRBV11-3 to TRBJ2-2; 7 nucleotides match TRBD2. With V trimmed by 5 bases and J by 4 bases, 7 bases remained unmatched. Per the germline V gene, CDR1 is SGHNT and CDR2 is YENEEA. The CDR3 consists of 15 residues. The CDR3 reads CASSVAGSGTGELFF. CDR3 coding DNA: TGTGCCAGCAGCGTAGCGGGCTCGGGCACCGGGGAGCTGTTTTTT.

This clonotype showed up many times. CDR3 nucleotides: TGTGCCAGCAGCCCCCCCCCAGGGAACAATGAGCAGTTCTTC. Translated: CASSPPPGNNEQFF. The rearrangement links TRBV7-2 to TRBJ2-1; perhaps TRBD1 as D (5 bases). The germline V gene encodes CDR1 SGHTA and CDR2 FQGNSA. V lost 5 bases and J lost 5, with 13 bases in between. This CDR3 is built from 14 residues.

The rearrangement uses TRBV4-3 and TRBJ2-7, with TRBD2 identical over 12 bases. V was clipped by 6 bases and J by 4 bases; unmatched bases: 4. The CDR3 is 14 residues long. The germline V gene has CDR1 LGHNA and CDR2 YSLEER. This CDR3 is CASRDTSGGYEQYF. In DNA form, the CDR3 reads TGCGCCAGCAGAGACACTAGCGGGGGGTACGAGCAGTACTTC.

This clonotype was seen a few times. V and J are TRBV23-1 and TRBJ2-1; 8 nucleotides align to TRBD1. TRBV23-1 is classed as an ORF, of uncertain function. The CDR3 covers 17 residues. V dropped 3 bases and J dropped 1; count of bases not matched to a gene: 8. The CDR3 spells CASSHRPGQGSYNEQFF. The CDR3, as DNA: TGCGCCAGCAGTCACCGCCCCGGACAGGGTTCCTACAATGAGCAGTTCTTC.

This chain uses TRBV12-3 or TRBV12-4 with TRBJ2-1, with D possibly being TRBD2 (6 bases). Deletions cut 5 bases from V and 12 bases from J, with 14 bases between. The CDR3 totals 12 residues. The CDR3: CASSALAIGQFF. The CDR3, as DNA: TGTGCCAGCAGTGCACTAGCAATTGGGCAGTTCTTC.

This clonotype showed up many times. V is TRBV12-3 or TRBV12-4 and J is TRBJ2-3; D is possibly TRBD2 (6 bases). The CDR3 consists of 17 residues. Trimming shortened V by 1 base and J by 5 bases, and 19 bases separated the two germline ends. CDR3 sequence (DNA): TGTGCCAGCAGTTTAGGGGGGGACCTTTTACGGATAGATACGCAGTATTTT. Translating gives CASSLGGDLLRIDTQYF.

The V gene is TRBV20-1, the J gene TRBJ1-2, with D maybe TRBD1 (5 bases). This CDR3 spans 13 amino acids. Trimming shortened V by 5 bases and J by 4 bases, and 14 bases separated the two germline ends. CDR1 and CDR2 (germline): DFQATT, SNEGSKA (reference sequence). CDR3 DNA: TGCAGTGCTGTGGACATGTCTGTCTATGGCTACACCTTC. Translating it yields CSAVDMSVYGYTF.

The CDR3 region is CASSQASNSNQPQHF. CDR3 in DNA: TGTGCCAGCAGTCAGGCTAGCAATAGCAATCAGCCCCAGCATTTT. V gene TRBV3-1 combines with J gene TRBJ1-5; D unclear. The CDR3 length is 15 residues. Germline V gene sequence: CDR1 LGHDT, CDR2 YNNKEL (reference sequence). V was clipped by 6 bases and J by 0 bases, with 12 bases between them.

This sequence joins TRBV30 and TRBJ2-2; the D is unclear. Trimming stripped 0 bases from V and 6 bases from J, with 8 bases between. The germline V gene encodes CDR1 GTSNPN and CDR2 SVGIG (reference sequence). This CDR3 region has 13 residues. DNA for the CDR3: TGTGCCTGGAGTGTACAAGGGTCCGGGGAGCTGTTTTTT. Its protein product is CAWSVQGSGELFF.

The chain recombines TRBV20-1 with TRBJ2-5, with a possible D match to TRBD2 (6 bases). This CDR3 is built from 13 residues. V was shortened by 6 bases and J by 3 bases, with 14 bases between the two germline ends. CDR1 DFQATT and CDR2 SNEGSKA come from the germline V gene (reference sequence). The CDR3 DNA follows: TGCAGTGCAACGGGACTTTCGAAAGAGACCCAGTACTTC. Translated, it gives CSATGLSKETQYF.

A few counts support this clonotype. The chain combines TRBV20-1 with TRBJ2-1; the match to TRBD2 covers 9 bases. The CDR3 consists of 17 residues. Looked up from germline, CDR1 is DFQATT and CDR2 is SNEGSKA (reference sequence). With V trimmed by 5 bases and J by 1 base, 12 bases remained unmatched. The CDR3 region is CSAGGGVAGVSYNEQFF. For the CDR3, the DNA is TGCAGTGCTGGGGGGGGGGTAGCGGGAGTATCCTACAATGAGCAGTTCTTC.

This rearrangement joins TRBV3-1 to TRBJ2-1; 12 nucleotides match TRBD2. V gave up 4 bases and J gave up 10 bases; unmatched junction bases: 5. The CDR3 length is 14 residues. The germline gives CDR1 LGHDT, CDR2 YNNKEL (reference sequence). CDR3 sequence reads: CASSPGLAGKEQFF. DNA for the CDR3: TGTGCCAGCAGCCCGGGACTAGCGGGTAAAGAGCAGTTCTTC.

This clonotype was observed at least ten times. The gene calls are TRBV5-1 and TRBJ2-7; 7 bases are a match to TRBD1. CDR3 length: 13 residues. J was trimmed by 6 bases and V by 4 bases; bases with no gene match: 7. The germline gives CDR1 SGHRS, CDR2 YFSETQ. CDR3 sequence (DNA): TGCGCCAGCAGCCAAGGACAGGCGGGCGAGCAGTACTTC. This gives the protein CASSQGQAGEQYF.

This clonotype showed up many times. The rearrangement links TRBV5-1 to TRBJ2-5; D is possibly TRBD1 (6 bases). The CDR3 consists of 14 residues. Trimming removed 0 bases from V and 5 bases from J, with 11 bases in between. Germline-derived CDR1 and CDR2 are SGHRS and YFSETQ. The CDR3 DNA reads TGCGCCAGCAGCTTGGATGCAGGGGAGGAGACCCAGTACTTC. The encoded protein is CASSLDAGEETQYF.

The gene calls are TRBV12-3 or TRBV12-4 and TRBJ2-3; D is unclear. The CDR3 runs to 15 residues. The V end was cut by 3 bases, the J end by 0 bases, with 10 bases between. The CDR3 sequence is CASSFLAVSTDTQYF. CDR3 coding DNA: TGTGCCAGCAGTTTTCTCGCGGTTAGCACAGATACGCAGTATTTT.